These T cell receptor beta chains were read from a single sample in a study of blood T cell repertoires in COVID-19. TCRdb's table, derived via immunoSEQ multiplex PCR, lists solely in-frame clones and lacks some. The table shows about 120,000 clones, with approximately 83% occurring only once. Material for sequencing was peripheral blood. These receptors were collected from a woman of 80 years or more with acute or convalescent COVID-19. Both conserved end residues are part of each CDR3. A D gene is named only where the DNA matches it firmly. Clone size, where shown, is once, few, many, or a class for clones that have expanded.

len | d_gene | j_gene | v_gene | abundance | CDR3aa | CDR3nt
15 | - | TRBJ1-2 | TRBV14 | - | CASSTRTTGTHGYTF | TGTGCCAGCAGCACTCGAACGACAGGCACTCATGGCTACACCTTC
14 | - | TRBJ2-1 | TRBV5-1 | - | CASSLATVYNEQFF | TGCGCCAGCAGCTTGGCAACAGTCTACAATGAGCAGTTCTTC
16 | TRBD1 | TRBJ1-4 | TRBV11-2 | - | CASSLGTGSIGEKLFF | TGTGCCAGCAGCCTGGGGACAGGGTCCATTGGTGAAAAACTGTTTTTT
14 | TRBD1 | TRBJ1-5 | TRBV18 | - | CASSPPGGNQPQHF | TGTGCCAGCTCACCGCCAGGGGGTAATCAGCCCCAGCATTTT
14 | TRBD2 | TRBJ2-3 | TRBV7-3 | - | CASSSGLAGGHKYF | TGTGCCAGCAGCTCGGGACTAGCGGGAGGGCACAAGTATTTT
14 | TRBD2 | TRBJ2-1 | TRBV4-2 | - | CASSHVAGGPEQFF | TGTGCCAGCAGCCATGTAGCGGGGGGACCCGAGCAGTTCTTC
17 | TRBD1 | TRBJ1-2 | TRBV4-1 | - | CASSRNDRVRANYGYTF | TGCGCCAGCAGCCGGAACGACAGGGTCCGAGCTAACTATGGCTACACCTTC
18 | - | TRBJ1-5 | TRBV4-1 | - | CASSQIGMVRGARQPQHF | TGCGCCAGCAGCCAAATAGGGATGGTCCGGGGGGCGCGTCAGCCCCAGCATTTT
15 | - | TRBJ1-1 | TRBV19 | few | CASSIYTGLNTEAFF | TGTGCCAGTAGTATCTATACAGGGTTGAACACTGAAGCTTTCTTT
15 | TRBD2 | TRBJ2-1 | TRBV19 | - | CASRTGTSGYNEQFF | TGTGCCAGTAGAACCGGGACTAGCGGGTACAATGAGCAGTTCTTC
15 | - | TRBJ1-4 | TRBV2 | - | CASRRDSSTNEKLFF | TGTGCCAGCAGGAGAGACAGTTCAACTAATGAAAAACTGTTTTTT
15 | - | TRBJ1-5 | TRBV6-2/TRBV6-3 | few | CASSLWGEGSQPQHF | TGTGCCAGCAGTTTGTGGGGGGAAGGCAGTCAGCCCCAGCATTTT
13 | - | TRBJ1-2 | TRBV7-8 | - | CASSLDGNYGYTF | TGTGCCAGCAGCTTAGACGGGAACTATGGCTACACCTTC
13 | TRBD1 | TRBJ2-7 | TRBV6-5 | - | CASSRTGPYEQYF | TGTGCCAGCAGTCGGACAGGGCCCTACGAGCAGTACTTC
17 | - | TRBJ2-3 | TRBV11-3 | - | CASSLDGTPGCTDTQYF | TGTGCCAGCAGCTTAGATGGGACACCAGGTTGCACAGATACGCAGTATTTT
15 | - | TRBJ2-1 | TRBV7-3 | - | CASSFKGDAYNEQFF | TGTGCCAGCAGTTTTAAGGGGGATGCCTACAATGAGCAGTTCTTC
13 | - | TRBJ1-1 | TRBV27 | - | CASSSSGRTEAFF | TGTGCCAGCAGTTCCTCAGGGAGGACTGAAGCTTTCTTT
15 | - | TRBJ2-1 | TRBV9 | - | CASSVAPNSHNEQFF | TGTGCCAGCAGCGTAGCTCCAAACAGCCACAATGAGCAGTTCTTC
14 | - | TRBJ2-1 | TRBV6-5 | few | CASSYSGGDNEQFF | TGTGCCAGCAGTTACTCGGGGGGTGACAATGAGCAGTTCTTC
14 | TRBD1 | TRBJ1-1 | TRBV28 | - | CASSLRTGSAEAFF | TGTGCCAGCAGCCTCCGGACAGGGAGCGCTGAAGCTTTCTTT
15 | - | TRBJ2-1 | TRBV6-5 | - | CASSYNGGPGDEQFF | TGTGCCAGCAGTTATAACGGGGGGCCTGGGGATGAGCAGTTCTTC
12 | - | TRBJ1-6 | TRBV7-9 | few | CASSLQVPPLHF | TGTGCCAGCAGCTTACAGGTCCCACCCCTCCACTTT
14 | - | TRBJ1-1 | TRBV7-9 | medium-sized | CASSLTQVNTEAFF | TGTGCCAGCAGCTTAACACAGGTGAACACTGAAGCTTTCTTT
16 | TRBD1 | TRBJ1-5 | TRBV15 | few | CATSRGGQGVDQPQHF | TGTGCCACCAGCAGGGGGGGACAGGGGGTTGATCAGCCCCAGCATTTT
15 | TRBD1 | TRBJ1-6 | TRBV7-9 | once | CASSPTGMGISPLHF | TGTGCCAGCAGCCCGACAGGGATGGGCATCTCACCCCTCCACTTT
16 | TRBD2 | TRBJ2-3 | TRBV5-5 | - | CASSLASTSGSDTQYF | TGTGCCAGCAGCTTGGCCTCGACTAGCGGGTCAGATACGCAGTATTTT
12 | - | TRBJ1-2 | TRBV3-1/TRBV3-2 | - | CASSSIRGGYTF | TGTGCCAGCAGCTCCATCAGGGGTGGCTACACCTTC